The following is a T cell receptor beta chain sequence with its context. The germline V gene has CDR1 LNHDA and CDR2 SQIVND (reference sequence). The ends lost 6 bases at V and 4 bases at J; junction bases unmatched: 12. The CDR3 has 15 residues. Original analysis: From reference gene primer amplification, estimates of nucleated cell counts were derived. Generated by immunoSEQ multiplex PCR, the TCRdb table keeps only in-frame clones and is missing some. The DNA was the basis for D and trimming; V, J and clone size are from that table. The sample records roughly 140,000 clones, 80% to 90% being singletons. The data belong to a study of blood T cell repertoires in COVID-19. Turning to the study itself: Sample material is recorded as cDNA or gDNA derived from T cells, B-cell-depleted T cells, or PBMCs.

This sequence originates from a woman aged 55-69 years with active COVID-19. Sequencing was performed on peripheral blood. The genes are TRBV19 and TRBJ2-7; 7 positions match TRBD2. The CDR3 coding sequence is TGTGCCAGTAGGGGGAGCGGGGCACTGGTTTACGAGCAGTACTTC. Amino acid sequence: CASRGSGALVYEQYF.